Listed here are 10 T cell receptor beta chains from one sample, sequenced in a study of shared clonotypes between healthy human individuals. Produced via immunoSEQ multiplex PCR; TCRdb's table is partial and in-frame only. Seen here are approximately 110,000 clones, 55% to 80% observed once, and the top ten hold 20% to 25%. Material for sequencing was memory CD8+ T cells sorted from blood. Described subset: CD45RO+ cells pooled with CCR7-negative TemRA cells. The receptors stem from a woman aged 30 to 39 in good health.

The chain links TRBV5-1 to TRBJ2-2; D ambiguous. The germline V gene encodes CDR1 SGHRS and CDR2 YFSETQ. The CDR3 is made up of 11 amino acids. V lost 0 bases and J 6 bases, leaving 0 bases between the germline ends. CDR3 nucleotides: TGCGCCAGCAGCTTGGCCGGGGAGCTGTTTTTT. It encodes CASSLAGELFF.

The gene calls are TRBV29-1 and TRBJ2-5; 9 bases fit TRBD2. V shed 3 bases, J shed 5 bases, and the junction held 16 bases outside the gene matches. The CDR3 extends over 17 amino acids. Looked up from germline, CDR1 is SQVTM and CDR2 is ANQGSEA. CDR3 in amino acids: CSVEKWAGGPGRETQYF. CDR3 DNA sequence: TGCAGCGTTGAGAAATGGGCGGGAGGGCCAGGGCGGGAGACCCAGTACTTC.

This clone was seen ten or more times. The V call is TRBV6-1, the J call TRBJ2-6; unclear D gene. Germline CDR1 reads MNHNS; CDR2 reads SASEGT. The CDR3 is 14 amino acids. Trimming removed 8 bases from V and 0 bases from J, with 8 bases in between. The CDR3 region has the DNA TGTGCCAGCTCGGCCCTCTCTGGGGCCAACGTCCTGACTTTC. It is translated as CASSALSGANVLTF.

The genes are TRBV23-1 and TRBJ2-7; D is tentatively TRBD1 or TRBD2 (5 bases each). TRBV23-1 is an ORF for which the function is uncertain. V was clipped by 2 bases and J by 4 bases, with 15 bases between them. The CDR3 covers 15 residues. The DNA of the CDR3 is TGCGCCAGCAGTCAAACCGGGACCGCCGGGTACGAGCAGTACTTC. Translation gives CASSQTGTAGYEQYF.

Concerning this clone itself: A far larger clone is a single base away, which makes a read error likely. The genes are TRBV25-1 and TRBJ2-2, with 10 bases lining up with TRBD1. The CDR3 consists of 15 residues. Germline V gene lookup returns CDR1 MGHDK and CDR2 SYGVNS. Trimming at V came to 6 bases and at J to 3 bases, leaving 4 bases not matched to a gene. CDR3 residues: CASSPGTGDTGELFF. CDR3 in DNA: TGTGCCAGCAGCCCCGGGACAGGGGACACCGGGGAGCTGTTTTTT.

The CDR3 DNA reads as TGTGCCAGCAGCTTGGATTTGTCAGGCGGGCAGTACTTC. It is translated as CASSLDLSGGQYF. The genes are TRBV7-2 and TRBJ2-7; D uncertain. Germline CDR1 and CDR2: SGHTA and FQGNSA. V lost 3 bases and J lost 9, with 15 bases in between. This CDR3 comprises 13 residues.

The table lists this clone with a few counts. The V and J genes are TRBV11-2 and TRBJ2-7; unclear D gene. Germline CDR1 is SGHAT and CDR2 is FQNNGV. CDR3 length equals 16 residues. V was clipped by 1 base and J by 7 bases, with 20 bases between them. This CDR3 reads CASSLVPSGMSTEQYF. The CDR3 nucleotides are TGTGCCAGCAGCTTAGTACCATCCGGTATGTCTACTGAGCAGTACTTC.

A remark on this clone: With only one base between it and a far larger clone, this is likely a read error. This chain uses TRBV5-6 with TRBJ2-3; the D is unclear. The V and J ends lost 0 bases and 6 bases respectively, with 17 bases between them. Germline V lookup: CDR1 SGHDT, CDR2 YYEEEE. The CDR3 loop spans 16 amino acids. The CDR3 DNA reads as TGTGCCAGCAGCTTGGAGCCGCTCAATCCCCTGGATACGCAGTATTTT. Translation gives CASSLEPLNPLDTQYF.

The CDR3 reads CASSFFGTRADTQYF. In nucleotides, the CDR3 is TGTGCCAGCAGCTTTTTTGGGACTAGAGCAGATACGCAGTATTTT. The V call is TRBV13, the J call TRBJ2-3; 8 positions match TRBD2. The CDR3 consists of 15 residues. J was trimmed by 4 bases and V by 3 bases; bases with no gene match: 6. Germline CDR1 PRHDT, CDR2 FYEKMQ (reference sequence).

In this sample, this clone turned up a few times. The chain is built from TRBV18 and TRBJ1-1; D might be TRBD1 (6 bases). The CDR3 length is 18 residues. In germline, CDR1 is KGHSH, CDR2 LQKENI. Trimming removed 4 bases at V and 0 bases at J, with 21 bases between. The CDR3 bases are TGTGCCAGCTCACTCCGACAGGTCCCGAACCCCATGAACACTGAAGCTTTCTTT. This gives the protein CASSLRQVPNPMNTEAFF.